Below are 27 T cell receptor beta chains sequenced from a single sample in a study of T cells in localized non-small cell lung cancer (dated by TCRdb to 2018 to 2021). Library preparation used the immunoSEQ multiplex PCR assay. Drawn from immuneACCESS, this table holds only the in-frame rearrangements with V and J called that TCRdb kept. Clones are partly lost; checked studies trace under half to an unresolved V gene and leave the rest unexplained. This sample lists 20,000 to 25,000 clones; approximately 87% were detected once. The top ten clonotypes cover 10% to 15% of the sample. Sequenced material: PBMCs, taken before any cancer treatment. These receptor sequences come from a man aged 40-75 years with stage II squamous cell lung carcinoma.

J is TRBJ1-1 and V is TRBV5-5, with a tentative D call TRBD1 (5 bases). CDR3 size: 13 residues. V shed 3 bases and J shed 4 bases, with 10 bases lying between them. The V gene's germline CDR1 is SGHKS and CDR2 YYEKEE (reference sequence). This chain's CDR3 is CASSSQGITEAFF. Here the CDR3 DNA reads TGTGCCAGCAGCTCGCAGGGTATCACTGAAGCTTTCTTT.

The rearrangement links TRBV6-6 to TRBJ1-4, with 8 positions matching TRBD1. CDR1 is MNHNY and CDR2 is SVGAGI in the germline V gene (reference sequence). J lost 11 bases, V lost 2 bases, and 13 bases had no gene match. This CDR3 spans 16 amino acids. CDR3 coding DNA: TGTGCCAGCAGTTACGCCAGGGGGCGTGATATCGGGAAACTGTTTTTT. The encoded protein is CASSYARGRDIGKLFF.

The V and J genes are TRBV2 and TRBJ1-1; 7 bases are shared with TRBD1. The germline V gene encodes CDR1 SNHLY and CDR2 FYNNEI. This CDR3 is 12 amino acids long. Trimming at V came to 2 bases and at J to 7 bases, leaving 1 base not matched to a gene. The CDR3 reads CASSEQGDEAFF. The DNA for the CDR3 is TGTGCCAGCAGTGAACAGGGGGATGAAGCTTTCTTT.

A single count supports this clone. Here the CDR3 DNA reads TGTGCCAGCAGCTTAGGGCCTGGCTATGGCTACACCTTC. This translates into CASSLGPGYGYTF. The gene calls are TRBV11-3 and TRBJ1-2; D is uncertain. CDR1 and CDR2 from the germline V gene are SGHNT and YENEEA. V lost 1 base and J lost 4, with 7 bases in between. The CDR3 is 13 residues long.

The V gene is TRBV19, the J gene TRBJ1-5; D unresolved. Between the trimmed V and J ends, which lost 4 bases and 4 bases, there was a span of 8 bases. Germline V CDR1 and CDR2: LNHDA, SQIVND (reference sequence). The CDR3 runs to 13 residues. CDR3 in amino acids: CASSKEVNQPQHF. The CDR3 DNA reads TGTGCCAGTAGTAAGGAGGTAAATCAGCCCCAGCATTTT.

The rearrangement links TRBV4-2 to TRBJ2-3; D gene ambiguous. The V end was cut by 1 base, the J end by 2 bases, with 13 bases between. This CDR3 contains 16 residues. Germline-derived CDR1 and CDR2 are LGHNA and YNFKEQ. The DNA for the CDR3 is TGTGCCAGCAGCCAAGTTCCCCTCCTCCACACAGATACGCAGTATTTT. It encodes CASSQVPLLHTDTQYF.

The sample holds a few counts of this clone. The rearrangement uses TRBV7-9 and TRBJ1-1; D gene ambiguous. The CDR3 consists of 13 residues. V gave up 3 bases and J gave up 4 bases, with 9 bases separating them. Germline CDR1 SEHNR, CDR2 FQNEAQ (reference sequence). DNA of the CDR3: TGTGCCAGCAGCTTGGAGGGTGGCACTGAAGCTTTCTTT. It is translated as CASSLEGGTEAFF. Together with reference TRBV7-9 and TRBJ1-1, the CDR3 gives the full variable domain: DTGVSQNPRHKITKRGQNVTFRCDPISEHNRLYWYRQTLGQGPEFLTYFQNEAQLEKSRLLSDRFSAERPKGSFSTLEIQRTEQGDSAMYLCASSLEGGTEAFFGQGTRLTVV.

The V gene is TRBV5-4, the J gene TRBJ2-3; TRBD1 is a possible D gene (5 bases). The length of the CDR3 is 13 residues. Germline V gene data show CDR1 as SGHNT and CDR2 as YYREEE (reference sequence). The ends were cut back, 6 bases at V and 3 bases at J, with 11 bases in the middle. CDR3 region: CASNIRETDTQYF. The CDR3 DNA reads as TGTGCCAGCAACATCAGGGAAACAGATACGCAGTATTTT. Combining the CDR3 with reference TRBV5-4 and TRBJ2-3 gives the whole variable domain ETGVTQSPTHLIKTRGQQVTLRCSSQSGHNTVSWYQQALGQGPQFIFQYYREEENGRGNFPPRFSGLQFPNYSSELNVNALELDDSALYLCASNIRETDTQYFGPGTRLTVL.

V is TRBV7-9 and J is TRBJ2-5; D is possibly TRBD1 (5 bases). V lost 2 bases and J lost 5, with 12 bases in between. There are 14 residues in the CDR3. Germline CDR1 and CDR2: SEHNR and FQNEAQ (reference sequence). The CDR3 protein is CASSLQGSRETQYF. The CDR3 DNA is TGTGCCAGCAGCTTACAGGGTAGTAGGGAGACCCAGTACTTC.

V and J are TRBV28 and TRBJ1-5; no definite D call. Germline V lookup: CDR1 MDHEN, CDR2 SYDVKM. CDR3 length equals 12 residues. V was clipped by 5 bases and J by 2 bases, with 4 bases between them. CDR3 sequence reads: CASSQRNQPQHF. The CDR3 coding sequence is TGTGCCAGCAGTCAACGCAATCAGCCCCAGCATTTT.

The gene calls are TRBV7-3 and TRBJ2-6; 8 nucleotides line up with TRBD2. Germline CDR1 SGHTA, CDR2 FQGTGA. V gave up 0 bases and J gave up 0 bases; unmatched junction bases: 7. This CDR3 is 19 amino acids long. CDR3 coding DNA: TGTGCCAGCAGCTTAACAGCGGGGGCCCCTTTCTCTGGGGCCAACGTCCTGACTTTC. Encoded protein: CASSLTAGAPFSGANVLTF.

The rearrangement links TRBV6-1 to TRBJ1-2; weak D call: TRBD1 (5 bases). This CDR3 has 14 residues. V was clipped by 1 base and J by 5 bases, with 11 bases between them. From germline, CDR1 is MNHNS and CDR2 SASEGT. CDR3 region: CASSEEGTAYGYTF. Written as DNA, the CDR3 is TGTGCCAGCAGTGAAGAAGGGACTGCGTATGGCTACACCTTC.

The chain employs TRBV7-2 and TRBJ1-1, with 8 positions matching TRBD1. Germline lookup yields CDR1 SGHTA and CDR2 FQGNSA. The V gene end was trimmed by 5 bases and the J gene end by 5 bases; junction bases not matched to a gene: 4. This CDR3 region has 13 residues. The CDR3 loop is CASSRQGRTEAFF. CDR3 bases: TGTGCCAGCAGCCGACAGGGGAGAACTGAAGCTTTCTTT.

The rearrangement joins TRBV28 to TRBJ1-1; 10 bases match TRBD1. Germline CDR1 MDHEN, CDR2 SYDVKM. This CDR3 comprises 14 residues. Germline trimming cut 6 bases from V and 3 bases from J; bases unmatched to any gene: 4. The CDR3 coding sequence is TGTGCCAGCAGCCCGACAGGGGGCTACACTGAAGCTTTCTTT. Residues: CASSPTGGYTEAFF.

The CDR3 region has the DNA TGTGCCAGCAGCTTAGACATAGCGGGATCCTACGAGCAGTACTTC. Translated: CASSLDIAGSYEQYF. This rearrangement joins TRBV7-6 to TRBJ2-7; TRBD2 aligns across 8 bases. The germline V gene has CDR1 SGHVS and CDR2 FNYEAQ. V was clipped by 1 base and J by 1 base; unmatched bases: 3. The CDR3 totals 15 residues.

The chain couples TRBV14 to TRBJ2-2; maybe TRBD2 (6 bases). The V gene lost 1 base and the J gene lost 4 bases, with 19 bases spanning the gap. The CDR3 runs to 18 residues. The V gene's germline CDR1 is SGHDN and CDR2 FVKESK. CDR3 sequence reads: CASSQVPLAGRSTGELFF. The CDR3 coding sequence is TGTGCCAGCAGCCAAGTGCCCCTAGCCGGGAGAAGCACCGGGGAGCTGTTTTTT.

This clone was recorded only once. This chain uses TRBV30 with TRBJ1-1; D is undetermined. Germline V gene lookup returns CDR1 GTSNPN and CDR2 SVGIG (reference sequence). Trimming removed 3 bases from V and 4 bases from J, with 12 bases in between. This CDR3 contains 13 residues. In DNA form, the CDR3 reads TGTGCCTGGAGCCCTTCGATACCCACTGAAGCTTTCTTT. It is translated as CAWSPSIPTEAFF.

The chain links TRBV7-2 to TRBJ1-1; D remains unclear. Trimming removed 5 bases from V and 1 base from J, with 8 bases in between. CDR1 SGHTA and CDR2 FQGNSA come from the germline V gene. The CDR3 consists of 13 residues. The CDR3: CASSTKRNTEAFF. In nucleotides, the CDR3 is TGTGCCAGCAGCACCAAGAGGAACACTGAAGCTTTCTTT.

CDR3 bases: TGTGCCAGTAGTATGTCTAGGATGAGCACAGATACGCAGTATTTT. It specifies CASSMSRMSTDTQYF. This chain joins TRBV19 and TRBJ2-3; D is uncertain. Trimming took 3 bases from V and 0 from J, leaving 10 bases between them. CDR3 size: 15 residues. In germline, CDR1 is LNHDA, CDR2 SQIVND (reference sequence).

This clone was seen more than once but under ten times. CDR3 residues: CASSMGQNNSPLHF. In DNA form, the CDR3 reads TGCGCCAGCAGCATGGGACAGAATAATTCACCCCTCCACTTT. The chain carries TRBV10-1 and TRBJ1-6; TRBD1 matches 7 bases. The germline V gene encodes CDR1 WNHNN and CDR2 SYGVQD (reference sequence). V trimming: 6 bases; J trimming: 5 bases; junction bases outside the gene matches: 4. This CDR3 is built from 14 residues.

The chain links TRBV7-6 to TRBJ2-2; TRBD2 agrees at 7 bases. J was trimmed by 6 bases and V by 5 bases; bases with no gene match: 6. CDR1 SGHVS and CDR2 FNYEAQ come from the germline V gene. The CDR3 has 14 amino acids. This CDR3 is CASSPSGGAGELFF. As DNA, the CDR3 is TGTGCCAGCAGCCCCAGTGGGGGGGCCGGGGAGCTGTTTTTT.

The genes are TRBV5-1 and TRBJ2-3; TRBD1 matches at 8 bases. The germline V gene has CDR1 SGHRS and CDR2 YFSETQ. CDR3 length: 15 amino acids. The V segment lost 1 base and the J segment 3 bases; nucleotides outside the gene matches: 4. The CDR3 region has the DNA TGCGCCAGCAGCTTGACAGGGGGAGGTACAGATACGCAGTATTTT. Translated: CASSLTGGGTDTQYF.

The CDR3 protein is CASSLASLFTGELFF. Here the CDR3 DNA reads TGCGCCAGCAGCTTGGCCAGCTTATTCACCGGGGAGCTGTTTTTT. This chain links TRBV5-1 with TRBJ2-2, with D unresolved. The CDR3 has 15 residues. V was pared by 0 bases and J by 4 bases, with 10 bases between. Germline loops: CDR1 SGHRS, CDR2 YFSETQ.

This clone appeared once. The chain links TRBV7-2 to TRBJ2-7; 14 nucleotides align to TRBD2. CDR3 length: 18 amino acids. Losses at the gene ends were 5 bases for V and 2 bases for J; bases not matched to a gene: 11. The germline V gene encodes CDR1 SGHTA and CDR2 FQGNSA. The chain's CDR3 is CASSAPGLAGEPAYEQYF. DNA for the CDR3: TGTGCCAGCAGCGCCCCGGGACTAGCGGGAGAGCCCGCCTACGAGCAGTACTTC.

The V gene is TRBV18, the J gene TRBJ2-7; D remains ambiguous. Trimming pared 3 bases from V and 2 bases from J, leaving 11 bases between. This CDR3 is 14 amino acids long. CDR1 is KGHSH and CDR2 is LQKENI in the germline V gene. The DNA of the CDR3 is TGTGCCAGCTCACCTTACGCTAGTACCTACGAGCAGTACTTC. It specifies CASSPYASTYEQYF.

The chain links TRBV6-5 to TRBJ1-5; D unresolved. Germline assignment: CDR1 MNHEY and CDR2 SVGAGI. This CDR3 is built from 14 residues. V lost 0 bases to trimming and J lost 3 bases, with 6 bases between them. CDR3 protein: CASSYSISNQPQHF. The CDR3 DNA reads TGTGCCAGCAGTTACTCAATCTCCAATCAGCCCCAGCATTTT.

This clone was observed once. The rearrangement joins TRBV30 to TRBJ1-3; D ambiguous. CDR3 length equals 14 residues. The germline V gene has CDR1 GTSNPN and CDR2 SVGIG (reference sequence). V lost 1 base to trimming and J lost 0 bases, with 7 bases between them. CDR3: CAWSDLDSGNTIYF. The CDR3 nucleotides read TGTGCCTGGAGTGACCTGGACTCTGGAAACACCATATATTTT. Full variable domain (rest looked up from reference TRBV30 and TRBJ1-3): SQTIHQWPATLVQPVGSPLSLECTVEGTSNPNLYWYRQAAGRGLQLLFYSVGIGQISSEVPQNLSASRPQDRQFILSSKKLLLSDSGFYLCAWSDLDSGNTIYFGEGSWLTVV.